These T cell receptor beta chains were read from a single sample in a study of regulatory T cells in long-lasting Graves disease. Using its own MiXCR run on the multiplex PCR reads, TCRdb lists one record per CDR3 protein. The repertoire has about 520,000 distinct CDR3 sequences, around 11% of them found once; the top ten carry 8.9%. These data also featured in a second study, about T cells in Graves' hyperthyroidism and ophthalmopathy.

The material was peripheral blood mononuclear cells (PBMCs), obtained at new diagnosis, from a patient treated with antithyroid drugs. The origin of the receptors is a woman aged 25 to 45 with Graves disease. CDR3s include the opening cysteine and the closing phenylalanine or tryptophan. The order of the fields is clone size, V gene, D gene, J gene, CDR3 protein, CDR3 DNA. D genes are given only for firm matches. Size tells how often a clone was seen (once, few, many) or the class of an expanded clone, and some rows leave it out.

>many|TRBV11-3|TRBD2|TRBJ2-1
CASSLSGINSYNEQFF
TGTGCCAGCAGCCTCAGCGGGATAAACTCCTACAATGAGCAGTTCTTC
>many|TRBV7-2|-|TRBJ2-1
CASSLSAQLRGNEQFF
TGTGCCAGCAGCTTATCGGCCCAGCTTAGGGGCAATGAGCAGTTCTTC
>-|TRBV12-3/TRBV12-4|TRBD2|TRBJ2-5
CASSLGTTSGIGETQYF
TGTGCCAGCAGTTTAGGGACGACTAGCGGGATTGGGGAGACCCAGTACTTC
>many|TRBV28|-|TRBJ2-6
CASKRRLSGANVLTF
TGTGCCAGCAAGAGACGGCTCTCTGGGGCCAACGTCCTGACTTTC
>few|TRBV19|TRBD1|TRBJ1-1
CASGQGARKNTEAFF
TGTGCCAGTGGACAGGGGGCAAGGAAGAACACTGAAGCTTTCTTT
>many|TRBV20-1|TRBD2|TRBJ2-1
CSARTSGGRDEQFF
TGCAGTGCTAGGACTAGCGGGGGAAGGGATGAGCAGTTCTTC
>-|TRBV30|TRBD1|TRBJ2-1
CAWSQTGRQFF
TGTGCCTGGAGCCAGACAGGGAGACAGTTCTTC
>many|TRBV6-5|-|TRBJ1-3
CASSSGNSGNTIYF
TGTGCCAGCAGTTCGGGCAACTCTGGAAACACCATATATTTT
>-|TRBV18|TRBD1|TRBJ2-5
CASSPDRGKETQYF
TGTGCCAGCTCACCGGACAGGGGGAAAGAGACCCAGTACTTC
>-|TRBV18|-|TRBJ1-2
CASSPPLAHGYTF
TGTGCCAGCTCACCACCGCTGGCCCATGGCTACACCTTC
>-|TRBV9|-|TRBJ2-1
CASSFIIGNEQFF
TGTGCCAGCAGCTTTATTATAGGGAATGAGCAGTTCTTC
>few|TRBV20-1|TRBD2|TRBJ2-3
CSAPGASGSLSTDTQYF
TGCAGTGCCCCCGGCGCTAGCGGGAGCCTAAGCACAGATACGCAGTATTTT
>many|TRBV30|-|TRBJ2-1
CAWGDYNEQFF
TGTGCCTGGGGGGACTACAATGAGCAGTTCTTC
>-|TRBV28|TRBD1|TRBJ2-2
CASSLGTGNTGELFF
TGTGCCAGCAGTTTGGGGACAGGGAACACCGGGGAGCTGTTTTTT
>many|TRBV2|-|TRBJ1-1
CASSGSPGVNTEAFF
TGTGCCAGCAGTGGTTCGCCGGGAGTGAACACTGAAGCTTTCTTT
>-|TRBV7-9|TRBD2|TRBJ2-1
CASSLEGLAGAAYNEQFF
TGTGCCAGCAGCTTAGAAGGACTAGCGGGAGCCGCCTACAATGAGCAGTTCTTC
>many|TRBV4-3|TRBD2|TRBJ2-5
CASSHRLAAQETQYF
TGCGCCAGCAGCCACCGACTAGCCGCTCAAGAGACCCAGTACTTC
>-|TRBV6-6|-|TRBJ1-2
CASSYSPGSSYGYTF
TGTGCCAGCAGTTACTCGCCAGGGTCCAGCTATGGCTACACCTTC
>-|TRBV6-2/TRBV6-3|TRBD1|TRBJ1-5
CASSYQGAQPQHF
TGTGCCAGCAGTTATCAGGGGGCTCAGCCCCAGCATTTT
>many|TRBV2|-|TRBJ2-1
CASSNPAAFSYNEQFF
TGTGCCAGCAGCAACCCTGCGGCCTTCTCCTACAATGAGCAGTTCTTC
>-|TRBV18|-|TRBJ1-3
CASSPFNQDVSGNTIYF
TGTGCCAGCTCACCGTTCAATCAGGATGTTTCGGGAAACACCATATATTTT
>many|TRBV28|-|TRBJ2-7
CASSDTRYEQYF
TGTGCCAGCAGTGACACAAGATACGAGCAGTACTTC
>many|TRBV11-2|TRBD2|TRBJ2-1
CASSLGSGSPVEFF
TGTGCCAGCAGCTTAGGTAGCGGGAGCCCCGTCGAGTTCTTC
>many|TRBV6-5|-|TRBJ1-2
CASSYSFGTWGYTF
TGTGCCAGCAGTTACTCGTTCGGAACGTGGGGCTACACCTTC
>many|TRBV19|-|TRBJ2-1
CASSPSTRSSYNEQFF
TGTGCCAGTAGTCCATCGACACGTTCCTCCTACAATGAGCAGTTCTTC
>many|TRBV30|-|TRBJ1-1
CAWNPDFRGTEAFF
TGTGCCTGGAACCCGGACTTCAGGGGCACTGAAGCTTTCTTT
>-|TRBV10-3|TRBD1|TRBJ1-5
CATETGVRNQPQHF
TGTGCCACAGAAACAGGGGTTCGCAATCAGCCCCAGCATTTT
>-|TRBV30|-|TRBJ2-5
CAWRTYQETQYF
TGTGCCTGGCGGACATATCAAGAGACCCAGTACTTC
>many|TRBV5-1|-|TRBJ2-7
CASSLDPLGGYEDKQYF
TGCGCCAGCAGCTTGGATCCCCTGGGGGGCTACGAGGACAAGCAGTACTTC
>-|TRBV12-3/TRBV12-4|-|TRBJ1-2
CASYPLSAIGGYTF
TGTGCCAGTTACCCACTCTCGGCAATCGGTGGCTACACCTTC
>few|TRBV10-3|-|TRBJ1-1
CAISNYGTEALF
TGTGCCATCAGTAATTATGGCACTGAAGCTCTCTTT
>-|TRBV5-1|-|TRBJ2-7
CASSPTRYSSYEQYF
TGCGCCAGCAGCCCGACAAGGTATAGCTCCTACGAGCAGTACTTC
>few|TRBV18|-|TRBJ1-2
CASSPLVDATYGYTF
TGTGCCAGCTCACCGCTAGTCGACGCAACCTATGGCTACACCTTC
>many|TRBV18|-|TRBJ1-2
CASSPWAGEDGYTF
TGTGCCAGCTCACCATGGGCAGGGGAGGATGGCTACACCTTC
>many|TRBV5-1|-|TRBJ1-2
CASSFDARYGYTF
TGCGCCAGCAGCTTCGACGCCCGCTATGGCTACACCTTC
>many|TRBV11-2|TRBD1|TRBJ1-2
CASSLNGTGVSYGYTF
TGTGCCAGCAGCTTAAATGGGACAGGGGTCTCCTATGGCTACACCTTC
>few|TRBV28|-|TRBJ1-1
CASSSLGQGRTEAFF
TGTGCCAGCAGTTCCCTCGGGCAGGGGAGGACTGAAGCTTTCTTT
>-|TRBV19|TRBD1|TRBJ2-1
CATKPGQGANEQFF
TGTGCCACCAAGCCGGGACAGGGCGCCAATGAGCAGTTCTTC
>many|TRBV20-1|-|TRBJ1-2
CRATEGDYGYTF
TGCAGAGCCACAGAGGGGGACTATGGCTACACCTTC
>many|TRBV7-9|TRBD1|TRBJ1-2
CASSRDSVSNYGYTF
TGTGCCAGCAGCCGGGACAGCGTCTCTAACTATGGCTACACCTTC
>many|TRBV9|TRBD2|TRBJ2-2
CASRAAGNTGELFF
TGTGCCAGCAGGGCAGCGGGAAACACCGGGGAGCTGTTTTTT
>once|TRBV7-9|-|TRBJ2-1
CASSLAGTQKQFF
TGTGCCAGCAGCTTAGCCGGGACACAAAAGCAGTTCTTC
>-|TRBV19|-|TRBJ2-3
CASSPARGYTDTQYF
TGTGCCAGTAGTCCAGCGAGAGGATACACAGATACGCAGTATTTT
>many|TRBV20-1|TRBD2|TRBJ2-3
CSAPRNLAGGGTQYF
TGCAGTGCTCCTCGAAATCTAGCGGGAGGGGGTACGCAGTATTTT
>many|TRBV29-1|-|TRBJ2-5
CSVEQAGGVETQYF
TGCAGCGTTGAGCAGGCCGGGGGTGTTGAGACCCAGTACTTC
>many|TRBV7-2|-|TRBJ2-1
CASSGAGRPYNEQFF
TGTGCCAGCAGCGGGGCGGGAAGACCGTACAATGAGCAGTTCTTC
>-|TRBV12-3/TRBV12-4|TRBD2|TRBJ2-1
CASSLGGRRYNEQFF
TGTGCCAGCAGTTTGGGCGGGAGGCGGTACAATGAGCAGTTCTTC
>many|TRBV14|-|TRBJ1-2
CASSQGSEYGYTF
TGTGCCAGCAGCCAAGGATCGGAGTATGGCTACACCTTC
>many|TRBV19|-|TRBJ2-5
CASSVGRRNLYQETQYF
TGTGCCAGTAGTGTTGGACGGAGAAATTTGTACCAAGAGACCCAGTACTTC
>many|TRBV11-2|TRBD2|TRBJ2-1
CASSSWTSGRAYEQFF
TGTGCCAGCAGCTCATGGACTAGCGGGAGGGCATATGAGCAGTTCTTC
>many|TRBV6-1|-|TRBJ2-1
CASSRGPTPSKYNEQFF
TGTGCCAGCAGCCGAGGCCCAACACCTAGCAAGTACAATGAGCAGTTCTTC
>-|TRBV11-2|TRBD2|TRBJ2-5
CASSRSGRVQETQYF
TGTGCCAGCAGCCGTAGCGGGAGGGTTCAAGAGACCCAGTACTTC
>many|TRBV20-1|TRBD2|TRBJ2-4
CSAPPILAGEGLAKNIQYF
TGCAGTGCCCCCCCCATACTAGCGGGAGAAGGCCTAGCCAAAAACATTCAGTACTTC
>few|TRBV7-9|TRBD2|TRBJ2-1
CASRSPAAGRVNEQFF
TGTGCCAGCAGATCTCCCGCGGCGGGGAGGGTCAATGAGCAGTTCTTC
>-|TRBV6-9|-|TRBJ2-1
CASSYSSGYLNNEQFF
TGTGCCAGCAGTTATTCTAGCGGTTACTTAAATAATGAGCAGTTCTTC
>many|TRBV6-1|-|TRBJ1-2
CASSVQTYYGYTF
TGTGCCAGCAGTGTTCAGACCTACTATGGCTACACCTTC
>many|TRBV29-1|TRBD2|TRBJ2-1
CSVEGGLARYNEQFF
TGCAGCGTTGAAGGGGGACTAGCGAGGTACAATGAGCAGTTCTTC
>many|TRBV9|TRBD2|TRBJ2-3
CASSVEAGFTDTQYF
TGTGCCAGCAGCGTAGAAGCGGGATTCACAGATACGCAGTATTTT
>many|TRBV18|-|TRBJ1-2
CASSPPAGGYTF
TGTGCCAGCTCCCCGCCCGCGGGAGGCTACACCTTC